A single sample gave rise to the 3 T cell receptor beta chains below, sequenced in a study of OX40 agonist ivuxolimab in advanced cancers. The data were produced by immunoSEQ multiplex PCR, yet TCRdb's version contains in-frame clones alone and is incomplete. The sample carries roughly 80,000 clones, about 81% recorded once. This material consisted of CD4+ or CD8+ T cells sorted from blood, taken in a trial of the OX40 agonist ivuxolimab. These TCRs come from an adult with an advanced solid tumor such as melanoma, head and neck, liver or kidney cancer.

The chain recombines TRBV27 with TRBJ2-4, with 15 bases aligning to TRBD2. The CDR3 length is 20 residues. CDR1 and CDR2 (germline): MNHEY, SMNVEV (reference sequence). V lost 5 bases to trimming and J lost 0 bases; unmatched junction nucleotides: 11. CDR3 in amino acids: CASSVHPGTSGGLAKNIQYF. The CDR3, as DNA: TGTGCCAGCAGTGTCCACCCCGGGACTAGCGGGGGGCTAGCCAAAAACATTCAGTACTTC.

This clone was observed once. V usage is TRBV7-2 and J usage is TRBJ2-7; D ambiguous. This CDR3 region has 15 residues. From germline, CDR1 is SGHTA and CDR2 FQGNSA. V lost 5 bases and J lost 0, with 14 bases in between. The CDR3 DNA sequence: TGTGCCAGCAGCGGAGTTAGAGGTTACTCCTACGAGCAGTACTTC. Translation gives CASSGVRGYSYEQYF.

CDR3 in DNA: TGTGCCAGCAGCCCCCGGGTGGACGGACCCTCCTACGAGCAGTACTTC. Its protein is CASSPRVDGPSYEQYF. The genes are TRBV5-5 and TRBJ2-7; D is undetermined. This CDR3 has 16 amino acids. Germline V gene data show CDR1 as SGHKS and CDR2 as YYEKEE (reference sequence). The V gene lost 4 bases and the J gene lost 0 bases, with 17 bases spanning the gap.